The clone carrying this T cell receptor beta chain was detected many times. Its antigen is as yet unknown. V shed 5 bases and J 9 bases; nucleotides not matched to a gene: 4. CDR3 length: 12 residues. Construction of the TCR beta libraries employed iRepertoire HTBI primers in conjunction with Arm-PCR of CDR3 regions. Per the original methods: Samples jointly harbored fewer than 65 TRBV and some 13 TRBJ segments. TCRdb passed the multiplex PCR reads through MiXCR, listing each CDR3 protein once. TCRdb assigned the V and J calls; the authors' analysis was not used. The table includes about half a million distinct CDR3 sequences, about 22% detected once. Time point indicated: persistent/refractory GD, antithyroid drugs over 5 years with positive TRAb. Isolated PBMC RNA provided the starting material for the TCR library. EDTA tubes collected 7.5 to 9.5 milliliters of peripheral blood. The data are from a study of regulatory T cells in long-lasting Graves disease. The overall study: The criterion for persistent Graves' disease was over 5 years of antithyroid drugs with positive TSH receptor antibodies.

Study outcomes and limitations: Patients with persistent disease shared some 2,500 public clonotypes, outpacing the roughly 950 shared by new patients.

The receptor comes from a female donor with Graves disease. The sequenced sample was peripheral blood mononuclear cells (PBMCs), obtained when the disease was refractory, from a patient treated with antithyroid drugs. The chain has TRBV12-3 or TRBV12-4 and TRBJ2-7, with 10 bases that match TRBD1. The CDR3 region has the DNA TGTGCCAGCAGTCCCGGGACAGGGGCGCAGTACTTC. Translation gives CASSPGTGAQYF.